This record concerns one T cell receptor (beta chain) sequence. The data were produced by immunoSEQ multiplex PCR, yet TCRdb's version contains in-frame clones alone and is incomplete. In the table there are over 80,000 clones, roughly nine tenths of which are singletons. The sample comes from a study of control samples from healthy donors and cancer patients. Germline V CDR1 and CDR2: SGHDT, YYEEEE. Trimming took 2 bases from V and 5 from J, leaving 7 bases between them. CDR3 length: 13 residues. The chain couples TRBV5-6 to TRBJ2-2; tentative D call: TRBD1 (5 bases). Sequences were obtained from blood. The receptor comes from a man aged 25-40 years in good health. As DNA, the CDR3 is TGTGCCAGCAGCTTCGCAGGGACCGGGGAGCTGTTTTTT. This sequence encodes CASSFAGTGELFF.